This TCR beta chain was recorded in a study of blood T cell repertoires in COVID-19. Across the whole study: Sites in the United States, Italy and Spain provided acute and convalescent COVID-19 samples. From T cells, B-cell-depleted T cells, or PBMCs came the material, which was cDNA or gDNA.

The V gene's germline CDR1 is LGHDT and CDR2 YNNKEL (reference sequence). This CDR3 is 14 amino acids long. V was cut by 5 bases and J by 7 bases, with 17 bases left in between. In the authors' methods: Reference gene primer amplification gave estimated nucleated cell counts. The repertoire was sequenced with immunoSEQ multiplex PCR; TCRdb's copy has only in-frame clones and lacks some. V, J and clone size reflect that table, while D and trimming were determined from the DNA. This sample yields 200,000 to 300,000 clones, of which roughly 83% are seen a single time; roughly 30% belongs to the top ten. Only a few counts were recorded for this clone.

Specimen: peripheral blood. This TCR was sampled from a man aged 35 to 55 with acute or convalescent COVID-19. The chain joins TRBV3-1 (or the pseudogene TRBV3-2) to TRBJ2-5, with a possible D match to TRBD1 (6 bases). The CDR3 here is CASSILGQPMTQYF. CDR3 DNA sequence: TGTGCCAGCAGCATCCTCGGACAGCCCATGACCCAGTACTTC.